One and the same sample provided the 16 T cell receptor beta chains below, sequenced in a study of blood T cell repertoires in COVID-19. The method was immunoSEQ multiplex PCR; TCRdb's version includes in-frame clones alone and lacks a portion of them. There are some 200,000 clones in the sample; more than 85% occur only once, and roughly 7% lies in the top ten. Material: peripheral blood. The receptor set was obtained from a woman older than 75 in a cohort sampled during active or convalescent COVID-19.

The chain combines TRBV5-8 with TRBJ1-2; D perhaps matches TRBD1 (6 bases). Germline values: CDR1 SGHTS, CDR2 YDEGEE. Trimming took off 4 bases at V and 6 bases at J, with 16 bases between the two ends. The CDR3 is made up of 14 amino acids. CDR3 in amino acids: CASSPRARGNGYTF. CDR3 nucleotide sequence: TGTGCCAGCAGCCCACGTGCCAGGGGCAATGGCTACACCTTC.

This clone showed up just a few times. V and J are TRBV5-1 and TRBJ2-3; 16 bases match TRBD2. The CDR3 is 18 residues long. Germline loops: CDR1 SGHRS, CDR2 YFSETQ. After removal of 4 bases from V and 4 bases from J, the junction contained 9 bases not matched to a gene. CDR3 sequence: CASSRTGTSGGAPDTQYF. CDR3 in DNA: TGCGCCAGCAGCCGGACCGGGACTAGCGGGGGGGCCCCAGATACGCAGTATTTT.

This rearrangement joins TRBV29-1 to TRBJ1-2, with 9 positions matching TRBD1. This CDR3 contains 12 residues. Germline V CDR1 and CDR2: SQVTM, ANQGSEA. V was pared by 7 bases and J by 8 bases, with 8 bases of the junction left unmatched. The DNA of the CDR3 is TGCAGCGATAGACAGGGGGGAGGCGGCTACACCTTC. It codes for CSDRQGGGGYTF.

The V gene is TRBV4-1, the J gene TRBJ2-4, with 8 bases aligning to TRBD1. Germline V gene data show CDR1 as MGHRA and CDR2 as YSYEKL. This CDR3 contains 14 residues. The J segment lost 7 bases and the V segment lost 4 bases, leaving 6 bases of the junction unmatched. The CDR3 here is CASSPRTGKNIQYF. CDR3 DNA sequence: TGCGCCAGCAGCCCCCGGACAGGGAAGAACATTCAGTACTTC.

V is TRBV7-9 and J is TRBJ1-1; 9 bases are shared with TRBD1. CDR1 is SEHNR and CDR2 is FQNEAQ in the germline V gene (reference sequence). This CDR3 comprises 15 residues. Trimming removed 9 bases from V and 5 bases from J; junction bases left unmatched: 13. The CDR3 DNA reads as TGTGCCAGTAAGACAGGGGGAAAATTCTCTACTGAAGCTTTCTTT. Encoded protein: CASKTGGKFSTEAFF.

The V and J genes are TRBV5-1 and TRBJ2-3; 7 positions match TRBD2. V was clipped by 2 bases and J by 0 bases; unmatched bases: 3. The length of the CDR3 is 15 residues. CDR1 and CDR2 (germline): SGHRS, YFSETQ. The CDR3 DNA sequence: TGCGCCAGCAGCTTCCGCGGGGGTAGCACAGATACGCAGTATTTT. Residues: CASSFRGGSTDTQYF.

This clone has only one observation. The chain couples TRBV6-4 to TRBJ2-1; D may be TRBD1 (6 bases). This CDR3 is 13 amino acids long. Trimming took off 3 bases at V and 7 bases at J, with 10 bases between the two ends. In germline, CDR1 is MRHNA, CDR2 SNTAGT. CDR3 bases: TGTGCCAGCAGTGAGGGGGCCCGAAATGAGCAGTTCTTC. Amino acid sequence: CASSEGARNEQFF.

This chain joins TRBV5-1 and TRBJ2-5; TRBD1 matches 7 bases. The CDR3 runs to 14 residues. The V segment lost 1 base and the J segment 5 bases; nucleotides outside the gene matches: 5. Germline V gene sequence: CDR1 SGHRS, CDR2 YFSETQ. CDR3 loop: CASSLRGGLETQYF. Here the CDR3 DNA reads TGCGCCAGCAGCTTGCGAGGGGGCCTCGAGACCCAGTACTTC.

This chain links TRBV4-3 with TRBJ2-1; 7 bases agree with TRBD2. The CDR3 length is 18 residues. V dropped 0 bases and J dropped 7; count of bases not matched to a gene: 15. CDR1 and CDR2 (germline): LGHNA, YSLEER. The CDR3 loop reads CASSQEPPWSGGINEQFF. CDR3 DNA: TGCGCCAGCAGCCAAGAACCCCCCTGGTCGGGGGGTATAAATGAGCAGTTCTTC.

This chain links TRBV4-3 with TRBJ2-1; 13 nucleotides agree with TRBD2. CDR3 length: 17 residues. Looked up from germline, CDR1 is LGHNA and CDR2 is YSLEER. V shed 2 bases and J 7 bases; nucleotides not matched to a gene: 8. The CDR3 DNA sequence: TGCGCCAGCAGCCAACCCCCAACTAGCGGGGGGGGGAATGAGCAGTTCTTC. It is translated as CASSQPPTSGGGNEQFF.

The chain has TRBV30 and TRBJ2-5; 10 positions agree with TRBD1. V was pared by 1 base and J by 6 bases, with 2 bases of the junction left unmatched. Looked up from germline, CDR1 is GTSNPN and CDR2 is SVGIG (reference sequence). This CDR3 comprises 13 residues. The DNA of the CDR3 is TGTGCCTGGAGTGGGACAGGGGGAAAGACCCAGTACTTC. It codes for CAWSGTGGKTQYF.

The gene calls are TRBV13 and TRBJ2-7; TRBD2 matches 11 bases. The V segment lost 2 bases and the J segment 3 bases; nucleotides outside the gene matches: 9. Germline CDR1 and CDR2: PRHDT and FYEKMQ (reference sequence). The CDR3 contains 17 residues. CDR3 loop: CASSLTSGSAVVYEQYV. The DNA of the CDR3 is TGTGCCAGCAGCTTAACTAGCGGGAGCGCCGTGGTCTACGAGCAGTACGTC.

The table lists this clone with a count of one. The genes are TRBV25-1 and TRBJ1-2; 10 nucleotides match TRBD1. The CDR3 runs to 15 residues. Looked up from germline, CDR1 is MGHDK and CDR2 is SYGVNS. With 4 bases clipped from V and 3 bases from J, the junction kept 5 bases outside the gene matches. CDR3: CASSAPGTGDYGYTF. The CDR3 DNA reads TGTGCCAGCAGTGCACCGGGGACAGGGGACTATGGCTACACCTTC.

The chain is built from TRBV3-1 (or the pseudogene TRBV3-2) and TRBJ2-1; a weak D match, TRBD1 (5 bases). Germline CDR1 and CDR2: LGHDT and YNNKEL (reference sequence). This CDR3 contains 14 residues. V gave up 4 bases and J gave up 12 bases, with 19 bases separating them. CDR3 in DNA: TGTGCCAGCAGCCCCGCAAATGCAGGGCGTAGGCAGTTCTTC. This encodes CASSPANAGRRQFF.

The chain employs TRBV11-3 and TRBJ2-7; unclear D gene. CDR1 is SGHNT, CDR2 YENEEA, per germline. The CDR3 extends over 14 amino acids. The V end lost 6 bases, the J end lost 0 bases, and 12 bases lay between the germline ends. The CDR3 here is CASRPTLASYEQYF. DNA for the CDR3: TGTGCCAGCAGGCCTACTCTTGCCTCCTACGAGCAGTACTTC.

This clone was seen a handful of times. The chain employs TRBV27 and TRBJ2-2; possibly TRBD2 for D (6 bases). The germline gives CDR1 MNHEY, CDR2 SMNVEV (reference sequence). V shed 6 bases and J shed 1 base, with 12 bases lying between them. The CDR3 totals 15 residues. CDR3 sequence (DNA): TGTGCCAGCAGGATGCGGGACTTGAACACCGGGGAGCTGTTTTTT. Translated, it gives CASRMRDLNTGELFF.